This TCR beta chain was retrieved from a study of blood T cell repertoires in COVID-19. Study context: Samples came from the United States, Italy and Spain, spanning acute and convalescent COVID-19.

The V gene lost 8 bases and the J gene lost 2 bases, with 6 bases spanning the gap. This CDR3 has 11 amino acids. Germline CDR1 and CDR2: SGHVS and FNYEAQ. Sequenced by immunoSEQ multiplex PCR; TCRdb stores in-frame clones only, minus some. The profile shows around 120,000 clones, 75% to 90% of them singletons. This clone has just one count. V usage is TRBV7-6 and J usage is TRBJ2-5; no clear D. The sequenced sample consisted of peripheral blood. The receptor was derived from a woman in her seventies with acute or convalescent COVID-19. The CDR3 sequence is CASQTQETQYF. In nucleotides, the CDR3 is TGTGCCAGCCAAACACAAGAGACCCAGTACTTC.